This entry features one T cell receptor (beta chain) sequence. Every sample yielded at least 6.5 million isolated PBMCs. This entry is derived from a study of blood T cells in healthy people across ages. Sample-barcoded 5' priming and a J-beta primer mix drove a second PCR of about 6 to 12 cycles. Each of the cDNA molecules was tagged by a template-switch adaptor with 12 random nucleotides. TCRdb processed the 5' RACE reads anew with MiXCR; each CDR3 protein has one entry. The table records under 2,000,000 distinct CDR3 sequences, 49% of them present only once. Germline loops: CDR1 DFQATT, CDR2 SNEGSKA (reference sequence). This CDR3 is built from 15 residues. The V end lost 5 bases, the J end lost 6 bases, and 22 bases lay between the germline ends.

Sequenced: blood. The sequence was obtained from a woman aged 40 to 50 in good health. The rearrangement links TRBV20-1 to TRBJ1-2; the D gene is possibly TRBD1 (5 bases). The CDR3 protein is CSAAPLYQGINGYTF. CDR3 nucleotides: TGCAGTGCTGCACCACTCTACCAGGGTATTAATGGCTACACCTTC.